This TCR beta chain came from a study of tumor-infiltrating lymphocytes in primary liver carcinoma. Study details: Productive TCRbeta reads per sample were roughly 3.5 to 8 million, not differing by tissue. Overall study results and limits: Only about 8-25% of top clones were detected in each of the five tumor regions.

From unsorted bulk tissue weighing about 20-31 mg, DNA and RNA were co-extracted. The study enrolled treatment-naive patients with chronic HBV infection. From germline, CDR1 is SGDLS and CDR2 YYNGEE. With 10 bases removed from V and 8 bases from J, the gap between germline ends came to 30 bases. The CDR3 is 17 amino acids. Regarding this clonotype: Its specificity is not known.

A primer in the constant region served to generate TCR beta cDNA from about 470 ng of total RNA. Slightly modified ARM-PCR with three nested multiplex PCR rounds yielded TCR beta libraries. The first two PCR rounds used TRBV1-TRBV30 primers with a Cbeta primer, approximately 10 cycles each. TCRdb recomputed calls from the multiplex PCR reads with MiXCR, one row per CDR3 protein. Here the sample spans just over 30,000 distinct CDR3 sequences, 60% to 80% being singletons. The chain combines TRBV9 with TRBJ2-2; the D gene is possibly TRBD1 (6 bases). This receptor was identified in a woman in her twenties or thirties with primary liver carcinoma and hepatitis B virus infection. Sequenced material: liver tumor tissue from sampling region 3. Sample subset: tumor region T3, left-lateral pole. CDR3: CAGSVNPTGATGGELFF. DNA of the CDR3: TGTGCCGGTAGCGTTAACCCGACAGGTGCGACGGGAGGGGAGCTGTTTTTT.